This T cell receptor (beta chain) came from a study of shared clonotypes between healthy human individuals. General study findings and limits: Larger estimated richness was generally seen in naive subsets than in memory subsets.

V was clipped by 4 bases and J by 4 bases; unmatched bases: 4. The length of the CDR3 is 14 residues. Germline V gene sequence: CDR1 SGHTA, CDR2 FQGTGA. The method was immunoSEQ multiplex PCR; TCRdb's version includes in-frame clones alone and lacks a portion of them. This table holds roughly 2.2 million clones, 85% to 95% found once. Notes on this clone: Its specificity is not known.

The V and J genes are TRBV7-3 and TRBJ2-1; 7 nucleotides agree with TRBD2. Material: naive CD4+ T cells from PBMCs. This sample's subset: CD45RA+ positively selected. The receptor comes from a man younger than 30 in good health. Some clones in this sample may be carry-over from other donors' samples. The CDR3 protein is CASSSGTTYNEQFF. CDR3 DNA sequence: TGTGCCAGCAGCTCCGGGACTACGTACAATGAGCAGTTCTTC.